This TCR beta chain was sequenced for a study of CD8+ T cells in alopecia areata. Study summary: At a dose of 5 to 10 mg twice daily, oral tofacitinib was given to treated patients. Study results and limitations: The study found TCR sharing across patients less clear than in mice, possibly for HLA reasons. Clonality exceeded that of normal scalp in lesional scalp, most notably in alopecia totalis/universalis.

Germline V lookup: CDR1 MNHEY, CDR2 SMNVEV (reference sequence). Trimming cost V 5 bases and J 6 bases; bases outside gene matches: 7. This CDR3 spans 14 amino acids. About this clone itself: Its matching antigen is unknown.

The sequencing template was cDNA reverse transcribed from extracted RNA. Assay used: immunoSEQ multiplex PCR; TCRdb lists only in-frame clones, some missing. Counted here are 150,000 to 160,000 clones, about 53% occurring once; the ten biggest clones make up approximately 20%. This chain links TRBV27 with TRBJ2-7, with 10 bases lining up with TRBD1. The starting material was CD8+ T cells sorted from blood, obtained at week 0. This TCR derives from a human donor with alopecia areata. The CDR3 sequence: CASSQGTGAGEQYF. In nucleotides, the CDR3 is TGTGCCAGCAGTCAGGGGACAGGGGCTGGCGAGCAGTACTTC.